There are many counts of the clone carrying this TCR beta chain. This sample is part of a study of spatial heterogeneity in lung cancer. One entry per CDR3 protein, called by TCRdb with MiXCR from the 5' RACE reads. The table lists under 30,000 distinct CDR3 sequences, around 3.2% of them singletons, with around 28% in the top ten. Sample time point: sample taken at primary tumor resection. The study sequenced unsorted whole RNA from tumor, nontumor lung or frozen PBMC. The sample was PBMCs, taken at surgery. The receptor's source is a female donor with early-stage non-small cell lung cancer.

CDR3 amino acids: CASSRSFNEKLFF. The CDR3 nucleotides read TGTGCCAGCAGCCGGTCCTTTAATGAAAAACTGTTTTTT. The J gene is TRBJ1-4, the V gene TRBV14; D is uncertain. The CDR3 sequence is 13 residues long. Trimming stripped 4 bases from V and 4 bases from J, with 7 bases between. Germline V gives CDR1 SGHDN, CDR2 FVKESK.